This T cell receptor (beta chain) comes out of a study of blood T cell repertoires in COVID-19 (TCRdb year 2020). Background on the whole study: Collaborator samples came from the United States, Italy and Spain and covered acute and convalescent phases of COVID-19. The material from the prospective study consisted of cDNA or gDNA derived from T cells, B-cell-depleted T cells, or PBMCs. Deeply sampled blood TCRbeta repertoires from subjects exposed to, actively infected with, or recovered from COVID-19 were included in the dataset. The repertoires were released in a freely available public database intended as a resource for research on the immune response to SARS-CoV-2. Samples came from the ongoing ImmuneRACE study (first 160 participants) plus 1,254 subjects from 6 global collaborators. A de-identified subject ID, COVID-19 status, age in years and sex were almost always included in the sample metadata. Where HLA class I and class II types were available, the types were taken from metadata supplied by the sample provider, not from assay-based typing. The investigation overall reported the following: The amount of clinical and demographic metadata varied by source and participant and was provided uncurated.

With respect to this clone: What antigen it recognizes has not been identified. Base qualities were left out, and no much larger clone turns up one base away.

The immunoSEQ Assay, a bias-controlled multiplex PCR, was used to amplify TCRbeta CDR3 regions from genomic DNA. The paper's data handling went like this. The number of nucleated cells in each sample was estimated by amplification of reference gene primers within the assay. Sequence reads were collapsed and filtered to measure the absolute abundance of every unique TCRbeta CDR3 rearrangement. Productive Simpson clonality was computed per sample as the square root of Simpson's diversity index over productive rearrangements. TCRdb stores this immuneACCESS table with in-frame sequences only. Part of the clones is absent; in the studies checked, under half of the shortfall reflects unresolved V genes, and no reason is known for the rest. Clone size and the V and J calls come from that table; the DNA yielded D and trimming. This sample lists 250,000 to 350,000 clones; around 84% were detected once. The leading ten clones occupy 1.4% to 1.5% of the sample.

V was cut back by 4 bases and J by 2 bases, leaving a gap of 14 bases between them. The CDR3 measures 15 amino acids from cysteine to phenylalanine. The only DNA kept is the CDR3, 45 bases in frame from the first base. The germline V gene supplies CDR1 LGHNT and CDR2 FRNRAP. At one collaborating source in Seattle, patients were enrolled during active infection and were followed longitudinally through the course of disease. Each collaborating institution followed its own protocols to collect whole blood in K2EDTA tubes. For TCRbeta analysis, collaborator samples were shipped as frozen whole blood, as isolated PBMCs, or as DNA extracted from either sample type.

The receptor was derived from a human donor with COVID-19, enrolled during active disease. The donor label of this sample is uncertain. The sequencing input was peripheral blood. The V gene is TRBV12-5 and the J gene is TRBJ1-2, with TRBD1 perhaps the D gene, on 5 matching bases. The DNA is as follows: TGTGCTAGTGGTTCCCCCCAGGGCGACAACTATGGCTACACCTTC. The resulting protein is CASGSPQGDNYGYTF.